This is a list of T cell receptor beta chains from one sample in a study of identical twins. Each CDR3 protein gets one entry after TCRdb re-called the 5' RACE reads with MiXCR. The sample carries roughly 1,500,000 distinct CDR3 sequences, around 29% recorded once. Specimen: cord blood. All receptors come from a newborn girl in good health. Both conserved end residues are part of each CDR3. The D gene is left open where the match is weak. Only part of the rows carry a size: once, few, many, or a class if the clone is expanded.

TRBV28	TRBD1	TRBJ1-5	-	CASSWGQHNQPQHF	TGTGCCAGCAGTTGGGGACAGCACAATCAGCCCCAGCATTTT
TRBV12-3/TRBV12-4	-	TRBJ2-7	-	CASTLSTGMRAYEQYF	TGTGCCAGCACCCTCTCGACTGGGATGCGGGCCTACGAGCAGTACTTC
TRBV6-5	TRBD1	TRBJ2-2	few	CASSRQGRGELFF	TGTGCCAGCAGCCGACAGGGTCGCGGGGAGCTGTTTTTT
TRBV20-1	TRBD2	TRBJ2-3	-	CSARDLREGRNTQYF	TGCAGTGCTAGAGATCTTCGGGAGGGCCGCAATACGCAGTATTTT
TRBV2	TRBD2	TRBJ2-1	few	CASSEPRSASGRRRYNEQFF	TGTGCCAGCAGTGAACCTCGTTCGGCTAGCGGGAGGCGTCGATACAATGAGCAGTTCTTC
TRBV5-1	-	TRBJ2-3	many	CASSLGPVDTQYF	TGCGCCAGCAGCTTGGGTCCGGTTGATACGCAGTATTTT
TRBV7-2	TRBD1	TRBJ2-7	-	CASSLGGTVKGEQYF	TGTGCCAGCAGCTTAGGTGGGACAGTCAAAGGGGAGCAGTACTTC
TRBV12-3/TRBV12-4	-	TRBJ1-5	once	CASSLERGYDQPQHF	TGTGCCAGCAGTTTAGAACGGGGGTACGATCAGCCCCAGCATTTT
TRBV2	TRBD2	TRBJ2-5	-	CASSKEGLNSYNEQYF	TGTGCCAGCAGCAAAGAGGGACTAAACTCCTACAATGAGCAGTACTTC
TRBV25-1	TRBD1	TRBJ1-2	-	CASNPGQGGYTF	TGTGCCAGCAACCCGGGACAGGGAGGATACACCTTC
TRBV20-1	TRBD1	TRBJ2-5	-	CSAPDRGVKNIRYF	TGCAGTGCCCCGGACAGGGGAGTAAAAAACATTCGGTACTTC
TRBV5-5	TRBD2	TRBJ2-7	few	CASRTVGTSDYEQYF	TGTGCCAGCAGGACTGTCGGAACTAGCGACTACGAGCAGTACTTC
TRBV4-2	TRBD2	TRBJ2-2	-	CASSQVPGTSGGAKKNTGELFF	TGTGCCAGCAGCCAAGTCCCCGGGACTAGCGGGGGGGCTAAGAAGAACACCGGGGAGCTGTTTTTT
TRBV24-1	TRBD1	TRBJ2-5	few	CATSDRGDETQYF	TGTGCCACCAGCGACAGGGGGGACGAGACCCAGTACTTC
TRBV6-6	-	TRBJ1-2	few	CASSYPLNYGYTF	TGTGCCAGCAGTTACCCCCTTAACTATGGCTACACCTTC
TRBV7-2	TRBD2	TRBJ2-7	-	CASSPPTSGRATEQYF	TGTGCCAGCAGCCCGCCAACTAGCGGGAGGGCCACTGAGCAGTACTTC
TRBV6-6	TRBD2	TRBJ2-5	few	CASSYTTSGRGGETQYF	TGTGCCAGCAGTTACACGACTAGCGGGAGAGGTGGAGAGACCCAGTACTTC
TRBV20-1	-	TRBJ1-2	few	CSARTGAGPNVYGYTF	TGCAGTGCTAGAACGGGGGCGGGGCCTAATGTCTATGGCTACACCTTC
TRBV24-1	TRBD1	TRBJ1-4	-	CATSTGGSEKLFF	TGTGCCACCAGTACAGGGGGCAGTGAAAAACTGTTTTTT
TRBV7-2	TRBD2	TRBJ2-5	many	CASSLSGGLQETQYF	TGTGCCAGCAGCTTAAGCGGGGGCCTCCAAGAGACCCAGTACTTC
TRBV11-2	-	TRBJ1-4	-	CASSLARGYNEKLFF	TGTGCCAGCAGCTTAGCGCGGGGATATAATGAAAAACTGTTTTTT
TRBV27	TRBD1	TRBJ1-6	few	CASSLLGTGEAYNSPLHF	TGTGCCAGCAGTTTATTGGGGACAGGGGAAGCCTATAATTCACCCCTCCACTTT
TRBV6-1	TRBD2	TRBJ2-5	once	CASTEGLAGGHEQYF	TGTGCCAGCACAGAGGGACTAGCGGGGGGGCATGAGCAGTACTTC
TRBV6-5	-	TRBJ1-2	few	CASSYSGRAGYGYTF	TGTGCCAGCAGTTACTCTGGCAGGGCGGGATATGGCTACACCTTC
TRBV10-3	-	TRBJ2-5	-	CAIRTTLGEETQYF	TGTGCCATCAGGACTACACTAGGAGAAGAGACCCAGTACTTC
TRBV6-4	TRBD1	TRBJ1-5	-	CASSDFIRVGGSLRYSNQPQHF	TGTGCCAGCAGTGACTTTATTCGGGTAGGGGGCAGCCTCCGGTATAGCAATCAGCCCCAGCATTTT
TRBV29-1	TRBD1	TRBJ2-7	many	CSVIQPGQSSYEQYF	TGCAGCGTCATCCAACCGGGACAGAGCTCCTACGAGCAGTACTTC
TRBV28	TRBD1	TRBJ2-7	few	CASMLGDSSYEQYF	TGTGCCAGCATGTTAGGGGACAGCTCCTACGAGCAGTACTTC
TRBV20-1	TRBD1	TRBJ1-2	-	CSASNGQALNYGYTF	TGCAGTGCTAGTAACGGACAGGCGCTTAACTATGGCTACACCTTC
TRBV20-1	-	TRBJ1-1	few	CSAPEQGNTEAFF	TGCAGTGCCCCAGAACAGGGGAACACTGAAGCTTTCTTT
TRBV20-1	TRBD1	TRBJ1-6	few	CSASRGRSYNSPLHF	TGCAGTGCTAGCAGGGGGCGCTCCTATAATTCACCCCTCCACTTT
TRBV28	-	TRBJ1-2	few	CASSLYETGQNYGYTF	TGTGCCAGCAGTTTATACGAGACGGGACAAAACTATGGCTACACCTTC
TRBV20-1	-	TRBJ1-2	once	CSARGLVGGYTF	TGCAGTGCTAGAGGGTTGGTTGGTGGCTACACCTTC
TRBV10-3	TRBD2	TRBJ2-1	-	CAISESITSGSVEQFF	TGTGCCATCAGTGAGTCGATTACTAGCGGGAGCGTTGAGCAGTTCTTC
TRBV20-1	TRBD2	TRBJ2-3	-	CSAPPLAGGPDTQYF	TGCAGTGCTCCCCCGCTAGCGGGAGGTCCGGATACGCAGTATTTT
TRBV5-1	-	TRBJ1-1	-	CASSLYTGLNTEAFF	TGCGCCAGCAGCTTGTATACAGGGTTGAACACTGAAGCTTTCTTT
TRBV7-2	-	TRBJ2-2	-	CASRGVPGELFF	TGTGCCAGCAGGGGAGTTCCCGGGGAGCTGTTTTTT
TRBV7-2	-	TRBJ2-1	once	CASRPQVSSYNEQFF	TGTGCCAGCAGACCACAGGTTAGCTCCTACAATGAGCAGTTCTTC
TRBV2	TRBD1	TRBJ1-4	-	CASSERQGGEKLFF	TGTGCCAGCAGTGAACGACAGGGAGGTGAAAAACTGTTTTTT
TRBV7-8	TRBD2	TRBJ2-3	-	CASSLAGLADLISTDTQYF	TGTGCCAGCAGCTTGGCGGGACTAGCGGACTTGATAAGCACAGATACGCAGTATTTT
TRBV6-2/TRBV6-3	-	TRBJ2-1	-	CASTSTGRSSYNEQFF	TGTGCCAGCACATCAACGGGCAGGAGCTCCTACAATGAGCAGTTCTTC
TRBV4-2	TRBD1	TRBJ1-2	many	CASSQEIQGPYGYTF	TGTGCCAGCAGCCAAGAGATACAGGGGCCCTATGGCTACACCTTC
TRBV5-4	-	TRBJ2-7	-	CASSLDTGEQYF	TGTGCCAGCAGCCTCGACACCGGCGAGCAGTACTTC
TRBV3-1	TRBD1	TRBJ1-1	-	CASSQDPGGLTEAFF	TGTGCCAGCAGCCAAGACCCAGGGGGCTTGACTGAAGCTTTCTTT
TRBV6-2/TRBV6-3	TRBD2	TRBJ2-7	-	CASSPREGWNEQYF	TGTGCCAGCAGTCCCCGGGAGGGATGGAACGAGCAGTACTTC
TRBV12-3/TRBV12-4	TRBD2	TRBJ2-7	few	CASSLTAGSSYEQYF	TGTGCCAGCAGTTTAACAGCGGGGAGCTCCTACGAGCAGTACTTC
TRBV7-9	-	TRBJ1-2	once	CAGSPTGTPFNYGYTF	TGTGCCGGCAGTCCTACCGGGACACCCTTTAACTATGGCTACACCTTC
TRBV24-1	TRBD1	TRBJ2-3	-	CATSDLQGASTDTQYF	TGTGCCACCAGTGATTTGCAGGGGGCTAGCACAGATACGCAGTATTTT
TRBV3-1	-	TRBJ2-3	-	CASSQYSGPRTDTQYF	TGTGCCAGCAGCCAATATTCGGGGCCTCGCACAGATACGCAGTATTTT